This T cell receptor beta chain came from a study of blood T cells in healthy people across ages (dated by TCRdb to the mid-2010s). Study-level background: Template switching captured roughly one uniquely barcoded TCR beta cDNA molecule per two T cells in model experiments. Donors were grouped into four age groups: young (average roughly 17 years), middle-aged (39), aged (around 56) and long-lived (over 80). The study measured age-related changes in TCR beta repertoire diversity using deep sequencing normalized with unique cDNA molecular identifiers. Using the same blood draw, the study looked at two additional independent replicas of 1 million unique cDNA reads for two donors, one aged 18 to 30 and the other aged 80 or older. To avoid experimental bias, donors of different ages were distributed randomly across sequencing lanes. What the work shows at the level of the full study, not this receptor alone: Estimates of total diversity from one million sequenced T cells were regarded as lower bounds and underestimates. Because the CMV infection status of the donors was unknown, age-related changes in expanded clonotypes may potentially have been confounded. Because profiling used bulk unsorted PBMCs, naive and antigen-experienced compartments could not be compared conclusively. The long-lived group showed more naive CD4+ T cells, fewer expanded clones and increased TCR diversity than the aged group, suggesting age selection. The percentage of naive T cells measured by flow cytometry correlated strongly with observed TCR beta diversity. As age increased, observed TCR beta diversity per million T cells dropped in a roughly linear way, and a significant reduction was already evident by age 40.

In the case of this clonotype: The antigen this receptor binds is unknown. Qualities for individual bases were not recorded, and no much larger clone is one base off.

The library relied on 5' RACE. TCRdb shows the sequencer as Illumina HiSeq 2500. A second PCR of roughly 6 to 11 cycles was performed with a sample-barcoded 5' primer and a J-beta primer mix. A unique molecular identifier was introduced onto each TCR beta cDNA molecule by a template-switch 5' adaptor carrying 12 random nucleotides. Each sample yielded at least 2.5 million CDR3-containing paired-end reads. First-strand cDNA was synthesized from all RNA with the Mint cDNA synthesis kit, primed by a TRBC-specific oligonucleotide. Following uracil-DNA glycosylase treatment, a first 18-cycle PCR with universal primers M1SS and BC2_uni_R was performed on all cDNA. The study's processing was this. For normalization, 1 million high-quality reads, each with a distinct molecular identifier, were randomly selected from each sample. Instead of being binned into consensus sequences, reads that shared molecular identifiers were thrown out. MiTCR, with a Q25 quality threshold and the strictest error-elimination algorithm, was used for CDR3 identification, clonotype clustering and error correction. A nonparametric unseen species model with Euler transformation was used to estimate lower-bound total TCR beta diversity. The public reads were run again by TCRdb, first through fastp at Q25 and then through MiXCR, and only productive beta chains were kept. Each record represents a unique CDR3 protein, reported with the most common genes and DNA among its rows. These V and J calls are TCRdb output, not the study's own analysis. In this sample the table shows fewer than 1.5 million distinct CDR3 sequences, about 43% of which occur a single time. The ten top clones hold approximately 7.9% of the sample.

The donors were a few dozen Caucasian individuals from Russia, aged roughly 6 to 90 years, who were systemically healthy. Each donor gave 8 to 10 milliliters of peripheral blood, collected into EDTA-treated Vacutainer tubes. Ficoll-Paque density-gradient centrifugation was used to isolate PBMCs, with at least 6 million per sample. Trizol reagent was used to extract total RNA from the PBMCs, yielding at least 6 micrograms per sample. For every donor, an aliquot of PBMCs went through flow cytometry to measure the percentages of naive CD45RAhigh/CD27high T cells. The sequence came from a woman aged 18-30 years in good health. The sequenced sample was blood.

The CDR3 reads as follows: CASSEGPSASYEQYF. The nucleotide sequence is given as TGTGCCAGCAGTGAAGGGCCTAGCGCCTCCTACGAGCAGTACTTC. The chain employs TRBV6-1 and TRBJ2-5, with TRBD2 as a weak D call on 6 bases. Near its end, the DNA agrees better with TRBJ2-7, so the J call may be wrong. The CDR3, cysteine through phenylalanine, is 15 amino acids long. Only the CDR3 portion is preserved as DNA: 45 bases, with reading frame beginning at the first base. CDR1 and CDR2 are read off the germline V gene as MNHNS and SASEGT.